The 28 T cell receptor beta chains below come from one sample, sequenced in a study of CD4 T cells in relation to SARS-CoV-2 and coronaviruses. These receptors have no known antigen. The unexposed donors gave CD4+ T cells in about 2011-2018, prior to COVID-19. After 10 to 11 days of culture, CD4+ T cells were isolated. TCRdb's table, derived via immunoSEQ multiplex PCR, lists solely in-frame clones and lacks some. The sample lists around 16,000 clones, over 60% occurring once. Sequences were obtained from CD4+ T cells from PBMCs, cultured in vitro. The receptors come from a human donor in good health.

The chain is built from TRBV5-1 and TRBJ2-3; the match to TRBD2 covers 15 bases. Germline V gene data show CDR1 as SGHRS and CDR2 as YFSETQ. The CDR3 has 15 residues. The trim removed 5 bases at V and 6 bases at J, leaving 4 bases unmatched. The CDR3 DNA reads TGCGCCAGCAGGGGACTAGCGGGGGGTGCGGATACGCAGTATTTT. It codes for CASRGLAGGADTQYF.

The CDR3 loop is CASSQVLQLSGANVLTF. The CDR3 DNA sequence: TGCGCCAGCAGTCAGGTTCTACAGCTCTCTGGGGCCAACGTCCTGACTTTC. V is TRBV23-1 and J is TRBJ2-6; D is unresolved. TRBV23-1 is given ORF status, its function remaining uncertain. V lost 3 bases, J lost 0 bases, and 12 bases lay in between. The CDR3 is 17 residues long.

The chain is built from TRBV5-5 and TRBJ2-7; D remains ambiguous. The CDR3 is 15 amino acids. Germline V gene lookup returns CDR1 SGHKS and CDR2 YYEKEE (reference sequence). Trimming stripped 0 bases from V and 7 bases from J, with 17 bases between. CDR3 DNA sequence: TGTGCCAGCAGCTTGGAATTAGTAGGGCTCCGAGAGCAGTACTTC. Translation: CASSLELVGLREQYF.

The gene calls are TRBV6-4 and TRBJ1-5; D is possibly TRBD1 (6 bases). This CDR3 is built from 14 residues. Looked up from germline, CDR1 is MRHNA and CDR2 is SNTAGT. V lost 8 bases, J lost 2 bases, and 13 bases lay in between. CDR3 DNA: TGTGCCAGCCAAGACAGGCCGTGCAATCAGCCCCAGCATTTT. Translation: CASQDRPCNQPQHF.

The chain couples TRBV15 to TRBJ1-4; TRBD1 aligns across 7 bases. The CDR3 is made up of 14 amino acids. Losses at the gene ends were 0 bases for V and 10 bases for J; bases not matched to a gene: 5. Per the germline V gene, CDR1 is LNHNV and CDR2 is YYDKDF (reference sequence). The CDR3 protein is CATSRDRQGGKLFF. The CDR3, as DNA: TGTGCCACCAGCAGAGATCGACAGGGTGGAAAACTGTTTTTT.

The V call is TRBV28, the J call TRBJ2-4; 9 nucleotides match TRBD2. Germline values: CDR1 MDHEN, CDR2 SYDVKM. Trimming at V came to 3 bases and at J to 7 bases, leaving 7 bases not matched to a gene. The CDR3 extends over 15 amino acids. Here the CDR3 DNA reads TGTGCCAGCAGTTTCGGTCCAGCGGGAGGTAACATTCAGTACTTC. It translates to CASSFGPAGGNIQYF.

The chain recombines TRBV30 with TRBJ1-2; 7 bases agree with TRBD1. The J segment lost 2 bases and the V segment lost 4 bases, leaving 16 bases of the junction unmatched. CDR3 length equals 17 residues. Germline V CDR1 and CDR2: GTSNPN, SVGIG (reference sequence). CDR3 in DNA: TGTGCCTGGAAAATACCAACCTGGGACAGAGGGAACTATGGCTACACCTTC. Protein sequence: CAWKIPTWDRGNYGYTF.

This clone showed up just a few times. The V call is TRBV27, the J call TRBJ2-3, with 12 bases identical to TRBD2. The J segment lost 7 bases and the V segment lost 7 bases, leaving 15 bases of the junction unmatched. Germline V gene lookup returns CDR1 MNHEY and CDR2 SMNVEV (reference sequence). There are 17 residues in the CDR3. CDR3 nucleotide sequence: TGTGCCAGCATCCTCCGGATGACTAGCGGGAGTCAAAATACGCAGTATTTT. Amino acids: CASILRMTSGSQNTQYF.

The rearrangement links TRBV30 to TRBJ1-6; D is unresolved. The CDR3 contains 15 residues. The germline V gene encodes CDR1 GTSNPN and CDR2 SVGIG (reference sequence). Trimming pared 5 bases from V and 4 bases from J, leaving 15 bases between. The CDR3 region has the DNA TGTGCCTGGGGACCGGCATACGGATATAATTCACCCCTCCACTTT. It translates to CAWGPAYGYNSPLHF.

The chain links TRBV19 to TRBJ1-1; tentative D call: TRBD1 (5 bases). V lost 4 bases to trimming and J lost 6 bases, with 9 bases between them. Germline V gene sequence: CDR1 LNHDA, CDR2 SQIVND (reference sequence). This CDR3 comprises 12 residues. The CDR3 loop is CASSRDRSEAFF. CDR3 coding DNA: TGTGCCAGTAGTAGAGACAGATCTGAAGCTTTCTTT. The entire variable domain, with the rest obtained from reference TRBV19 and TRBJ1-1, is as follows: DGGITQSPKYLFRKEGQNVTLSCEQNLNHDAMYWYRQDPGQGLRLIYYSQIVNDFQKGDIAEGYSVSREKKESFPLTVTSAQKNPTAFYLCASSRDRSEAFFGQGTRLTVV.

This chain connects TRBV5-1 to TRBJ2-1; D might be TRBD2 (6 bases). Germline V gives CDR1 SGHRS, CDR2 YFSETQ. Between the trimmed V and J ends, which lost 3 bases and 5 bases, there was a span of 15 bases. This CDR3 spans 15 amino acids. This CDR3 reads CASSWVGGRNNEQFF. The CDR3 nucleotides read TGCGCCAGCAGCTGGGTGGGAGGCAGGAACAATGAGCAGTTCTTC. The entire variable domain, with the rest obtained from reference TRBV5-1 and TRBJ2-1, is as follows: KAGVTQTPRYLIKTRGQQVTLSCSPISGHRSVSWYQQTPGQGLQFLFEYFSETQRNKGNFPGRFSGRQFSNSRSEMNVSTLELGDSALYLCASSWVGGRNNEQFFGPGTRLTVL.

The J gene is TRBJ1-1, the V gene TRBV29-1; TRBD1 is a possible D gene (6 bases). Germline V gene sequence: CDR1 SQVTM, CDR2 ANQGSEA. Trimming took off 4 bases at V and 0 bases at J, with 9 bases between the two ends. This CDR3 contains 13 residues. CDR3 coding DNA: TGCAGCGTTGGCGGACAGCTGAACACTGAAGCTTTCTTT. Its translation is CSVGGQLNTEAFF.

The chain is built from TRBV20-1 and TRBJ2-6; the D gene is possibly TRBD2 (6 bases). The CDR3 spans 15 residues. V lost 6 bases, J lost 2 bases, and 14 bases lay in between. Looked up from germline, CDR1 is DFQATT and CDR2 is SNEGSKA (reference sequence). The CDR3 reads CSASIAGTGANVLTF. CDR3 nucleotides: TGCAGTGCGAGTATCGCGGGAACTGGGGCCAACGTCCTGACTTTC.

The genes are TRBV6-1 and TRBJ2-3; TRBD1 agrees at 7 bases. The CDR3 runs 15 residues. Looked up from germline, CDR1 is MNHNS and CDR2 is SASEGT. Unmatched junction bases numbered 3, after V lost 3 bases and J lost 0 bases. The CDR3 spells CASSEGRGSTDTQYF. The DNA for the CDR3 is TGTGCCAGCAGTGAGGGCAGGGGGAGCACAGATACGCAGTATTTT.

V and J are TRBV5-4 and TRBJ1-4; D is unclear. CDR1 is SGHNT and CDR2 is YYREEE in the germline V gene (reference sequence). The V end was cut by 2 bases, the J end by 4 bases, with 9 bases between. The CDR3 runs 14 residues. CDR3 amino acids: CASSFGQNNEKLFF. The CDR3 bases are TGTGCCAGCAGCTTTGGGCAGAATAATGAAAAACTGTTTTTT.

This clone was seen a few times. The genes are TRBV18 and TRBJ2-3; the match to TRBD1 covers 7 bases. The V and J ends lost 0 bases and 1 base, in that order; junction bases with no gene match: 1. CDR1 and CDR2 from the germline V gene are KGHSH and LQKENI. The CDR3 spans 15 residues. CDR3 amino acids: CASSPPGQRTDTQYF. DNA of the CDR3: TGTGCCAGCTCACCACCGGGACAGCGCACAGATACGCAGTATTTT.

V and J are TRBV5-5 and TRBJ1-4; TRBD1 might be the D (5 bases). The CDR3 sequence is 15 residues long. Trimming removed 3 bases at V and 6 bases at J, with 15 bases between. CDR1 is SGHKS and CDR2 is YYEKEE in the germline V gene (reference sequence). The CDR3 here is CASSWDRGGYEKLFF. The CDR3 nucleotides read TGTGCCAGCAGCTGGGACCGCGGGGGATATGAAAAACTGTTTTTT.

The chain is built from TRBV18 and TRBJ1-2, with TRBD1 matching 8 bases. V shed 5 bases, J shed 7 bases, and the junction held 9 bases outside the gene matches. Germline loops: CDR1 KGHSH, CDR2 LQKENI. The CDR3 length is 14 residues. CDR3 DNA sequence: TGTGCCAGCTCAGTAGCAGGGGGCAATTCTGGCTACACCTTC. Encoded protein: CASSVAGGNSGYTF. The variable domain in full, completed from reference TRBV18 and TRBJ1-2, reads NAGVMQNPRHLVRRRGQEARLRCSPMKGHSHVYWYRQLPEEGLKFMVYLQKENIIDESGMPKERFSAEFPKEGPSILRIQQVVRGDSAAYFCASSVAGGNSGYTFGSGTRLTVV.

This rearrangement joins TRBV2 to TRBJ1-3; 8 bases are a match to TRBD1. V was pared by 4 bases and J by 2 bases, with 1 base of the junction left unmatched. This CDR3 has 14 amino acids. Germline CDR1 reads SNHLY; CDR2 reads FYNNEI. The CDR3, as DNA: TGTGCCAGCAGTGGGACAGGGACTGGAAACACCATATATTTT. It translates to CASSGTGTGNTIYF.

The chain links TRBV5-4 to TRBJ1-3; no clear D. Germline lookup yields CDR1 SGHNT and CDR2 YYREEE (reference sequence). V shed 2 bases and J shed 0 bases, with 6 bases lying between them. The CDR3 contains 14 residues. The chain's CDR3 is CASSFGSSGNTIYF. As DNA, the CDR3 is TGTGCCAGCAGCTTTGGGAGCTCTGGAAACACCATATATTTT.

This chain uses TRBV28 with TRBJ2-2; D is undetermined. Trimming left V 1 base short and J 6 bases short, with 3 bases between. The CDR3 is 12 residues long. Germline V gives CDR1 MDHEN, CDR2 SYDVKM. The DNA of the CDR3 is TGTGCCAGCAGTTTATATCCCGGGGAGCTGTTTTTT. It codes for CASSLYPGELFF.

The J gene is TRBJ2-2, the V gene TRBV29-1; D might be TRBD1 or TRBD2, each matching 5 bases. The CDR3 has 14 residues. Trimming took 0 bases from V and 6 from J, leaving 11 bases between them. Germline V gene lookup returns CDR1 SQVTM and CDR2 ANQGSEA. This CDR3 reads CSVEDTGTSGELFF. The CDR3 DNA reads TGCAGCGTTGAAGATACCGGGACGTCCGGGGAGCTGTTTTTT.

J is TRBJ1-4 and V is TRBV5-1; TRBD1 agrees at 8 bases. Germline V gene sequence: CDR1 SGHRS, CDR2 YFSETQ. The ends lost 4 bases at V and 7 bases at J; junction bases unmatched: 3. The length of the CDR3 is 13 residues. Here the CDR3 DNA reads TGCGCCAGCAGCCAAGGGACAGGTGAAAAACTGTTTTTT. Translation: CASSQGTGEKLFF.

V is TRBV18 and J is TRBJ1-1; no clear D. Trimming left V 5 bases short and J 3 bases short, with 10 bases between. Germline V CDR1 and CDR2: KGHSH, LQKENI. This CDR3 has 13 residues. The CDR3 sequence is CASSGGLDTEAFF. DNA of the CDR3: TGTGCCAGCTCAGGAGGGCTAGACACTGAAGCTTTCTTT.

The V call is TRBV27, the J call TRBJ1-2, with 11 positions matching TRBD1. Germline CDR1 reads MNHEY; CDR2 reads SMNVEV (reference sequence). The J segment lost 8 bases and the V segment lost 3 bases, leaving 8 bases of the junction unmatched. The CDR3 is 15 residues long. The DNA for the CDR3 is TGTGCCAGCAGTTTTCTCGGGGACAGGGGGGAGGGCTACACCTTC. Translating gives CASSFLGDRGEGYTF.

The V call is TRBV18, the J call TRBJ2-1; D remains unclear. The V end lost 5 bases, the J end lost 0 bases, and 11 bases lay between the germline ends. This CDR3 contains 15 residues. Germline V CDR1 and CDR2: KGHSH, LQKENI. This CDR3 reads CASSGQESSYNEQFF. The CDR3 DNA reads as TGTGCCAGCTCAGGGCAAGAGAGCTCCTACAATGAGCAGTTCTTC. The complete variable domain, with remaining parts taken from reference TRBV18 and TRBJ2-1, reads NAGVMQNPRHLVRRRGQEARLRCSPMKGHSHVYWYRQLPEEGLKFMVYLQKENIIDESGMPKERFSAEFPKEGPSILRIQQVVRGDSAAYFCASSGQESSYNEQFFGPGTRLTVL.

V gene TRBV4-1 combines with J gene TRBJ2-5, with 8 bases that match TRBD2. CDR1 and CDR2 from the germline V gene are MGHRA and YSYEKL. The trim removed 0 bases at V and 5 bases at J, leaving 23 bases unmatched. The CDR3 spans 21 residues. CDR3 loop: CASSQEGFGSGIVGVGETQYF. The CDR3, as DNA: TGCGCCAGCAGCCAAGAAGGGTTTGGTAGCGGGATAGTGGGGGTCGGGGAGACCCAGTACTTC.

The rearrangement joins TRBV5-6 to TRBJ2-7, with unresolved D. The CDR3 contains 15 residues. Germline V gene data show CDR1 as SGHDT and CDR2 as YYEEEE. The V end was cut by 4 bases, the J end by 2 bases, with 16 bases between. The DNA for the CDR3 is TGTGCCAGCAGCAGAAGACGGATCACTACCTACGAGCAGTACTTC. This gives the protein CASSRRRITTYEQYF.